Following are 22 T cell receptor beta chains from one sample sequenced in a study of vaccination and CD4 T cells after COVID-19. The antigens of these receptors remain unknown. As to treatment: roughly nine-day PBMC culture with coronavirus spike peptide pools or control peptides (ViraFEST assay). Cultured CD4+ T cell DNA underwent sequencing with the Oncomine TCR Beta short-read assay. TCRdb fed the PCR reads into MiXCR, producing one record per CDR3 protein. The sample lists around 12,000 distinct CDR3 sequences, 45% to 65% occurring once. The sample was CD4+ T cells from blood, cultured in vitro. The receptors here all came from a human donor who had recovered from COVID-19.

V gene TRBV29-1 combines with J gene TRBJ1-2, with D possibly being TRBD1 (5 bases). CDR3 size: 12 residues. V was trimmed by 3 bases and J by 3 bases, leaving 8 bases between them. The germline V gene encodes CDR1 SQVTM and CDR2 ANQGSEA. The CDR3 loop is CSVEQGHYGYTF. CDR3 DNA sequence: TGCAGCGTTGAGCAGGGTCACTATGGCTACACCTTC.

The chain recombines TRBV6-2 or TRBV6-3 with TRBJ2-5, with D possibly TRBD1 on 6 matching bases. The V and J ends lost 7 bases and 6 bases respectively, with 15 bases between them. There are 13 residues in the CDR3. The germline V gene encodes CDR1 MNHEY and CDR2 SVGEGT. CDR3 DNA sequence: TGTGCCAGCATGCTAACAGGGTCGCAGACCCAGTACTTC. Translation: CASMLTGSQTQYF.

The rearrangement joins TRBV7-9 to TRBJ2-7; 14 bases are a match to TRBD2. Germline CDR1 is SEHNR and CDR2 is FQNEAQ (reference sequence). J gave up 9 bases and V 1 base, and 5 bases lay outside the gene matches. The CDR3 totals 15 residues. The CDR3 DNA reads TGTGCCAGCAGCTTAGGGGGGACTAGCGGGAGAGTGCAGTACTTC. Its translation: CASSLGGTSGRVQYF. The entire variable domain, with the rest obtained from reference TRBV7-9 and TRBJ2-7, is as follows: DTGVSQNPRHKITKRGQNVTFRCDPISEHNRLYWYRQTLGQGPEFLTYFQNEAQLEKSRLLSDRFSAERPKGSFSTLEIQRTEQGDSAMYLCASSLGGTSGRVQYFGPGTRLTVT.

Only a few counts were recorded for this clonotype. V and J are TRBV6-5 and TRBJ2-5, with D uncertain. CDR3 length equals 14 residues. CDR1 and CDR2 from the germline V gene are MNHEY and SVGAGI. With 6 bases removed from V and 5 bases from J, the gap between germline ends came to 16 bases. The DNA for the CDR3 is TGTGCCAGCAGCTCCTCGGACCTTGACGAGACCCAGTACTTC. Translating it yields CASSSSDLDETQYF.

This clonotype was found a few times. The chain uses TRBV7-3 and TRBJ2-7; 8 bases align to TRBD1. The germline gives CDR1 SGHTA, CDR2 FQGTGA. The length of the CDR3 is 14 residues. The junction had 8 bases not matched to a gene; V was cut back by 5 bases and J by 5 bases. CDR3 loop: CASSRAPGGHEQYF. The CDR3 coding sequence is TGTGCCAGCAGCCGTGCCCCAGGGGGCCACGAGCAGTACTTC.

This clonotype has just a few counts. This chain links TRBV20-1 with TRBJ2-7; the D gene is possibly TRBD2 (6 bases). The germline V and J ends were trimmed by 5 bases and 0 bases, with 17 bases remaining between them. Per germline, CDR1 DFQATT and CDR2 SNEGSKA (reference sequence). The CDR3 sequence is 15 residues long. The CDR3 loop is CSALGTPESSYEQYF. CDR3 nucleotides: TGCAGTGCTCTCGGGACTCCCGAGAGCTCCTACGAGCAGTACTTC.

The genes are TRBV24-1 and TRBJ2-2, with TRBD1 matching over 8 bases. Germline CDR1 and CDR2: KGHDR and SFDVKD. The V segment lost 0 bases and the J segment 3 bases; nucleotides outside the gene matches: 2. The CDR3 extends over 16 amino acids. The CDR3 is CATSDLAGGDTGELFF. CDR3 DNA sequence: TGTGCCACCAGTGATTTGGCAGGGGGCGACACCGGGGAGCTGTTTTTT.

V is TRBV7-3 and J is TRBJ2-4; D unresolved. CDR3 length equals 16 residues. From germline, CDR1 is SGHTA and CDR2 FQGTGA. Deletions cut 3 bases from V and 0 bases from J, with 12 bases between. CDR3: CASSFSQNLAKNIQYF. The CDR3 bases are TGTGCCAGCAGCTTTAGTCAGAACCTAGCCAAAAACATTCAGTACTTC.

The chain's CDR3 is CASSSRDSENEKLFF. The CDR3 coding sequence is TGTGCCAGCAGTTCCCGGGACAGCGAGAATGAAAAACTGTTTTTT. The chain employs TRBV28 and TRBJ1-4; 7 nucleotides agree with TRBD1. After removal of 4 bases from V and 5 bases from J, the junction contained 7 bases not matched to a gene. Germline CDR1 reads MDHEN; CDR2 reads SYDVKM. The CDR3 spans 15 residues.

The chain employs TRBV29-1 and TRBJ2-1; D possibly corresponds to TRBD2 (5 bases). The V and J ends lost 3 bases and 0 bases respectively, with 9 bases between them. Germline V lookup: CDR1 SQVTM, CDR2 ANQGSEA. There are 14 residues in the CDR3. In DNA, the CDR3 is TGCAGCGTTGAGACGGGGAGCTCCTACAATGAGCAGTTCTTC. Protein: CSVETGSSYNEQFF.

The J gene is TRBJ1-6, the V gene TRBV2, with TRBD1 as a possible D gene (5 bases). Germline lookup yields CDR1 SNHLY and CDR2 FYNNEI. The CDR3 runs to 15 residues. V was clipped by 3 bases and J by 8 bases, with 14 bases between them. The CDR3 spells CASSEIQGIDSPLHF. Written as DNA, the CDR3 is TGTGCCAGCAGTGAGATCCAGGGAATCGATTCACCCCTCCACTTT.

There are a few counts of this clonotype. The chain has TRBV20-1 and TRBJ2-7; D not certain. CDR3 length: 13 residues. CDR1 and CDR2 (germline): DFQATT, SNEGSKA (reference sequence). Trimming removed 5 bases from V and 3 bases from J, with 14 bases in between. The CDR3 sequence: CSAGRPNLYEQYF. The CDR3 coding sequence is TGCAGTGCTGGAAGACCAAACCTCTACGAGCAGTACTTC.

This clonotype was counted only a few times. The chain uses TRBV6-1 and TRBJ1-1; D might be TRBD1 (5 bases). CDR3 length: 14 residues. The germline CDR1 and CDR2 sequences are MNHNS and SASEGT. Trimming cost V 10 bases and J 6 bases, with 21 bases left between them. CDR3 region: CATHGGSRKAEAFF. CDR3 DNA sequence: TGTGCCACTCATGGGGGTTCTAGAAAGGCTGAAGCTTTCTTT.

The chain joins TRBV19 to TRBJ1-2; D perhaps matches TRBD1 (6 bases). This CDR3 is built from 14 residues. Per germline, CDR1 LNHDA and CDR2 SQIVND (reference sequence). Trimming left V 0 bases short and J 3 bases short, with 8 bases between. The chain's CDR3 is CASSIEQGDYGYTF. The CDR3 DNA reads as TGTGCCAGTAGTATAGAACAGGGCGACTATGGCTACACCTTC.

The chain carries TRBV24-1 and TRBJ1-1; D may be TRBD1 (5 bases). The CDR3 covers 14 residues. Trimming removed 7 bases from V and 3 bases from J, with 14 bases in between. Per the germline V gene, CDR1 is KGHDR and CDR2 is SFDVKD. CDR3 amino acids: CATRGGTGYTEAFF. For the CDR3, the DNA is TGTGCCACCAGGGGTGGGACGGGTTACACTGAAGCTTTCTTT.

The CDR3 bases are TGCGCCAGCAGCCAAATCGGGGGGGAGAGGATAACAGATACGCAGTATTTT. It encodes CASSQIGGERITDTQYF. This chain connects TRBV4-1 to TRBJ2-3; 8 bases are shared with TRBD2. From germline, CDR1 is MGHRA and CDR2 YSYEKL. This CDR3 has 17 amino acids. With 2 bases clipped from V and 3 bases from J, the junction kept 10 bases outside the gene matches.

The CDR3 nucleotides are TGTGCCAGCGGAGGTCATGGGAGCAGGGAACGTGATACGCAGTATTTT. As protein: CASGGHGSRERDTQYF. V is TRBV28 and J is TRBJ2-3; D may match TRBD1 or TRBD2 (5 bases each). The germline CDR1 and CDR2 sequences are MDHEN and SYDVKM. CDR3 length: 16 amino acids. V was cut by 8 bases and J by 6 bases, with 24 bases left in between.

J is TRBJ1-6 and V is TRBV5-3, with 7 bases identical to TRBD1. TRBV5-3 is identified as an open reading frame with a role that is uncertain. The ends lost 1 base at V and 7 bases at J; junction bases unmatched: 5. The CDR3 sequence is 15 residues long. CDR3 nucleotide sequence: TGTGCCAGAAGCTTGCCATGCAGGGGGAATTCACCCCTCCACTTT. Residues: CARSLPCRGNSPLHF.

V is TRBV29-1 and J is TRBJ2-5; 7 bases fit TRBD2. V gave up 7 bases and J gave up 9 bases; unmatched junction bases: 14. From germline, CDR1 is SQVTM and CDR2 ANQGSEA. The CDR3 runs 13 residues. The CDR3 sequence: CSARGGLVVPQYF. The CDR3 nucleotides read TGCAGCGCTAGAGGCGGACTAGTGGTCCCCCAGTACTTC.

The chain carries TRBV7-6 and TRBJ2-5; 8 bases map to TRBD2. This CDR3 has 16 amino acids. Losses at the gene ends were 0 bases for V and 1 base for J; bases not matched to a gene: 4. Germline V gene sequence: CDR1 SGHVS, CDR2 FNYEAQ. This chain's CDR3 is CASSLARSGTQETQYF. CDR3 bases: TGTGCCAGCAGCTTAGCCCGTAGCGGGACCCAAGAGACCCAGTACTTC.

The chain uses TRBV18 and TRBJ1-1; 9 bases map to TRBD1. V trimming: 2 bases; J trimming: 4 bases; junction bases outside the gene matches: 2. This CDR3 has 14 residues. Germline CDR1 reads KGHSH; CDR2 reads LQKENI. Here the CDR3 DNA reads TGTGCCAGCTCACCAGGGACAGGGAGCACTGAAGCTTTCTTT. Its translation: CASSPGTGSTEAFF.

The table lists this clonotype with a few counts. The genes are TRBV6-2 or TRBV6-3 and TRBJ2-3; D is possibly TRBD2 (6 bases). This CDR3 has 21 amino acids. Germline lookup yields CDR1 MNHEY and CDR2 SVGEGT. Trimming took 6 bases from V and 7 from J, leaving 38 bases between them. This chain's CDR3 is CASSRLWEAWEVLTNVNTQYF. CDR3 bases: TGTGCCAGCAGCCGCTTATGGGAGGCATGGGAGGTGTTGACTAATGTGAATACGCAGTATTTT.